Sequencing of this T cell receptor (beta chain) was carried out in a study of T cells in Graves' hyperthyroidism and ophthalmopathy. The CDR3 is 15 residues long. Trimming removed 0 bases from V and 6 bases from J, with 15 bases in between. Germline V gene data show CDR1 as SGHRS and CDR2 as YFSETQ. This clonotype was seen at least ten times. TCR beta CDR3 regions were amplified from RNA. First-round RT-PCR with HTBI primers amplified the TCR CDR3 region. TCRdb reprocessed the multiplex PCR reads via MiXCR and lists one record per CDR3 protein. The data contain about 380,000 distinct CDR3 sequences, approximately 17% of them singletons.

This TCR was sampled from a man aged 18 to 35 with Graves' ophthalmopathy. V is TRBV5-1 and J is TRBJ1-1, with TRBD1 as a possible D gene (5 bases). The sequenced material came from blood. CDR3 nucleotides: TGCGCCAGCAGCTTGGCCGGTGGGGGTGGGTCTGAAGCTTTCTTT. Translation gives CASSLAGGGGSEAFF.